These 29 T cell receptor beta chains were all obtained from the same sample, sequenced in a study of control samples from healthy donors and cancer patients. Clones were read by immunoSEQ multiplex PCR, and TCRdb kept only the in-frame ones, dropping some. The sample has 100,000 or so clones, about 86% seen once. Sequencing was performed on blood. Receptor source: a woman in her forties or fifties in good health.

This chain uses TRBV5-1 with TRBJ2-6; TRBD1 might be the D (6 bases). Germline V lookup: CDR1 SGHRS, CDR2 YFSETQ. Trimming removed 0 bases at V and 0 bases at J, with 10 bases between. This CDR3 spans 17 amino acids. CDR3 protein: CASSLVFRGSGANVLTF. The DNA for the CDR3 is TGCGCCAGCAGCTTGGTGTTCAGGGGCTCTGGGGCCAACGTCCTGACTTTC.

The J gene is TRBJ2-1, the V gene TRBV6-6; 7 bases line up with TRBD2. Trimming at V came to 6 bases and at J to 7 bases, leaving 9 bases not matched to a gene. The CDR3 has 14 amino acids. In germline, CDR1 is MNHNY, CDR2 SVGAGI (reference sequence). The CDR3 is CASSPLREINEQFF. The CDR3 DNA reads TGTGCCAGCAGCCCTTTGCGGGAGATTAATGAGCAGTTCTTC.

V and J are TRBV14 and TRBJ2-7, with no clear D. The CDR3 is 13 amino acids. Germline V gives CDR1 SGHDN, CDR2 FVKESK. The ends were cut back, 3 bases at V and 1 base at J, with 7 bases in the middle. This CDR3 is CASSQRISYEQYF. The CDR3 DNA follows: TGTGCCAGCAGCCAGAGGATTTCCTACGAGCAGTACTTC. Full variable domain (missing parts from reference TRBV14 and TRBJ2-7): EAGVTQFPSHSVIEKGQTVTLRCDPISGHDNLYWYRRVMGKEIKFLLHFVKESKQDESGMPNNRFLAERTGGTYSTLKVQPAELEDSGVYFCASSQRISYEQYFGPGTRLTVT.

The chain joins TRBV6-5 to TRBJ1-5; D uncertain. CDR1 and CDR2 (germline): MNHEY, SVGAGI. This CDR3 has 13 amino acids. The germline V and J ends were trimmed by 5 bases and 5 bases, with 10 bases remaining between them. The chain's CDR3 is CASSRSTDQPQHF. The CDR3 DNA is TGTGCCAGCAGTAGGAGTACAGATCAGCCCCAGCATTTT.

V is TRBV4-3 and J is TRBJ1-5; no clear D. This CDR3 is built from 15 residues. Germline V gene lookup returns CDR1 LGHNA and CDR2 YSLEER. The V end was cut by 0 bases, the J end by 6 bases, with 12 bases between. As DNA, the CDR3 is TGCGCCAGCAGCCAAGAACTCGCAGTCAGTCAGCCCCAGCATTTT. This encodes CASSQELAVSQPQHF.

This chain links TRBV9 with TRBJ1-5; D gene uncertain. The CDR3 is made up of 14 amino acids. Germline-derived CDR1 and CDR2 are SGDLS and YYNGEE. V dropped 4 bases and J dropped 1 base, with 9 bases sitting between them. The CDR3 DNA is TGTGCCAGCAGCACCGGCCCGAGCAATCAGCCCCAGCATTTT. Encoded protein: CASSTGPSNQPQHF.

The CDR3 bases are TGTGCCAGCAGCTTGGGACCTTCGGACACCATATATTTT. It is translated as CASSLGPSDTIYF. The chain combines TRBV7-3 with TRBJ1-3; a weak D match, TRBD1 (5 bases). The CDR3 sequence is 13 residues long. V was cut by 3 bases and J by 8 bases, with 11 bases left in between. Per germline, CDR1 SGHTA and CDR2 FQGTGA.

The chain employs TRBV7-2 and TRBJ2-3; D remains ambiguous. This CDR3 spans 14 amino acids. V lost 2 bases to trimming and J lost 3 bases, with 9 bases between them. Per germline, CDR1 SGHTA and CDR2 FQGNSA. The CDR3 is CASSLRLTTDTQYF. DNA of the CDR3: TGTGCCAGCAGCTTAAGGCTCACGACAGATACGCAGTATTTT.

This chain connects TRBV6-2 or TRBV6-3 to TRBJ2-5, with a possible D match to TRBD2 (5 bases). The CDR3 consists of 18 residues. CDR1 is MNHEY, CDR2 SVGEGT, per germline. Trimming shortened V by 6 bases and J by 6 bases, and 29 bases separated the two germline ends. CDR3 sequence: CASSRPGTQLGGVKTQYF. The CDR3 DNA reads TGTGCCAGCAGCCGACCTGGCACCCAACTAGGCGGTGTAAAGACCCAGTACTTC.

This chain joins TRBV18 and TRBJ1-1, with D unresolved. The CDR3 is made up of 15 amino acids. The V end was cut by 2 bases, the J end by 3 bases, with 13 bases between. Looked up from germline, CDR1 is KGHSH and CDR2 is LQKENI. The CDR3 sequence is CASSPVSLLDTEAFF. CDR3 sequence (DNA): TGTGCCAGCTCACCAGTTTCCCTCTTAGACACTGAAGCTTTCTTT.

This chain's CDR3 is CASSVSGSYNEQFF. The CDR3 DNA is TGTGCCAGCAGCGTTAGCGGCTCCTACAATGAGCAGTTCTTC. The V gene is TRBV9, the J gene TRBJ2-1; tentative D call: TRBD2 (6 bases). The CDR3 is 14 amino acids. V lost 2 bases to trimming and J lost 0 bases, with 6 bases between them. Germline lookup yields CDR1 SGDLS and CDR2 YYNGEE.

V and J are TRBV5-1 and TRBJ1-1; D remains ambiguous. The germline CDR1 and CDR2 sequences are SGHRS and YFSETQ. The CDR3 totals 12 residues. Trimming took 0 bases from V and 3 from J, leaving 3 bases between them. CDR3 sequence (DNA): TGCGCCAGCAGCTTGGGGGACACTGAAGCTTTCTTT. Translating it yields CASSLGDTEAFF.

This chain connects TRBV3-1 (or the pseudogene TRBV3-2) to TRBJ2-2; 9 bases match TRBD1. CDR1 is LGHDT, CDR2 YNNKEL, per germline (reference sequence). The ends lost 5 bases at V and 6 bases at J; junction bases unmatched: 10. The CDR3 extends over 16 amino acids. This CDR3 is CASSNTGGSPPGELFF. In nucleotides, the CDR3 is TGTGCCAGCAGCAATACAGGGGGCTCCCCCCCCGGGGAGCTGTTTTTT.

This rearrangement joins TRBV19 to TRBJ1-1; D not certain. The CDR3 covers 14 residues. The germline gives CDR1 LNHDA, CDR2 SQIVND (reference sequence). Trimming left V 8 bases short and J 5 bases short, with 18 bases between. This CDR3 reads CASSQQSGRTEAFF. CDR3 nucleotide sequence: TGTGCCAGTTCCCAACAATCTGGGAGGACTGAAGCTTTCTTT.

J is TRBJ1-2 and V is TRBV10-3; the D is unclear. The CDR3 has 12 amino acids. The V end lost 7 bases, the J end lost 3 bases, and 9 bases lay between the germline ends. Per germline, CDR1 ENHRY and CDR2 SYGVKD. The CDR3, as DNA: TGTGCCATCAAGGTGGCAGACTATGGCTACACCTTC. It is translated as CAIKVADYGYTF.

J is TRBJ1-3 and V is TRBV28; D is ambiguous. The ends were cut back, 1 base at V and 0 bases at J, with 13 bases in the middle. The CDR3 consists of 17 residues. Germline V gives CDR1 MDHEN, CDR2 SYDVKM. The CDR3 DNA follows: TGTGCCAGCAGTTTATCGGGGTTCATGAACTCTGGAAACACCATATATTTT. It encodes CASSLSGFMNSGNTIYF.

V and J are TRBV2 and TRBJ2-7, with 9 nucleotides matching TRBD1. The V segment lost 5 bases and the J segment 0 bases; nucleotides outside the gene matches: 8. Germline V gene data show CDR1 as SNHLY and CDR2 as FYNNEI. There are 16 residues in the CDR3. The CDR3 region is CASSPRTGVYSYEQYF. CDR3 in DNA: TGTGCCAGCAGTCCCCGGACAGGGGTTTACTCCTACGAGCAGTACTTC.

The chain joins TRBV20-1 to TRBJ2-7, with 15 bases lining up with TRBD2. This CDR3 contains 18 residues. Germline loops: CDR1 DFQATT, CDR2 SNEGSKA (reference sequence). The V and J ends lost 3 bases and 1 base, in that order; junction bases with no gene match: 10. As DNA, the CDR3 is TGCAGTGCTAGTTTCCGGGGACTAGCGGGGGGTACTTCCTACGAGCAGTACTTC. This codes for CSASFRGLAGGTSYEQYF.

The gene calls are TRBV7-2 and TRBJ2-3; possibly TRBD2 for D (5 bases). Germline CDR1 reads SGHTA; CDR2 reads FQGNSA. This CDR3 spans 14 amino acids. Between the trimmed V and J ends, which lost 1 base and 2 bases, there was a span of 7 bases. CDR3 residues: CASSLGGVTDTQYF. The CDR3 coding sequence is TGTGCCAGCAGCTTAGGGGGAGTCACAGATACGCAGTATTTT. Drawing the rest from reference TRBV7-2 and TRBJ2-3, the complete variable domain is GAGVSQSPSNKVTEKGKDVELRCDPISGHTALYWYRQSLGQGLEFLIYFQGNSAPDKSGLPSDRFSAERTGGSVSTLTIQRTQQEDSAVYLCASSLGGVTDTQYFGPGTRLTVL.

The rearrangement joins TRBV5-6 to TRBJ2-7; D is ambiguous. The length of the CDR3 is 12 residues. Germline loops: CDR1 SGHDT, CDR2 YYEEEE. V lost 0 bases, J lost 3 bases, and 4 bases lay in between. CDR3 in amino acids: CASSLDLYEQYF. CDR3 sequence (DNA): TGTGCCAGCAGCTTGGACCTCTACGAGCAGTACTTC.

The genes are TRBV11-2 and TRBJ2-5; 7 positions agree with TRBD1. V trimming: 4 bases; J trimming: 5 bases; junction bases outside the gene matches: 10. Germline V gene sequence: CDR1 SGHAT, CDR2 FQNNGV. This CDR3 spans 15 amino acids. The CDR3 here is CASSSRTGQGETQYF. CDR3 DNA sequence: TGTGCCAGCAGCTCCCGGACAGGCCAGGGGGAGACCCAGTACTTC. Based on the CDR3 plus reference TRBV11-2 and TRBJ2-5, the full variable domain is EAGVAQSPRYKIIEKRQSVAFWCNPISGHATLYWYQQILGQGPKLLIQFQNNGVVDDSQLPKDRFSAERLKGVDSTLKIQPAKLEDSAVYLCASSSRTGQGETQYFGPGTRLLVL.

The CDR3 coding sequence is TGTGCCAGCACTTCGAATCAAAACATTCAGTACTTC. Its protein product is CASTSNQNIQYF. The chain combines TRBV2 with TRBJ2-4; D call uncertain. V was trimmed by 7 bases and J by 5 bases, leaving 9 bases between them. This CDR3 contains 12 residues. The V gene's germline CDR1 is SNHLY and CDR2 FYNNEI. Complete variable domain (other parts from reference TRBV2 and TRBJ2-4): EPEVTQTPSHQVTQMGQEVILRCVPISNHLYFYWYRQILGQKVEFLVSFYNNEISEKSEIFDDQFSVERPDGSNFTLKIRSTKLEDSAMYFCASTSNQNIQYFGAGTRLSVL.

Remarks on this clone: A junction boundary mismatches the germline segment, possibly from a read error. This chain uses TRBV6-1 with TRBJ1-3; D is perhaps TRBD1 (5 bases). This CDR3 is 11 amino acids long. In germline, CDR1 is MNHNS, CDR2 SASEGT. CDR3 amino acids: CASSEVTAINF. The CDR3, as DNA: TGTGCCAGCAGTGAAGTGACAGCTATTAATTTT.

The gene calls are TRBV6-5 and TRBJ1-1; 9 nucleotides agree with TRBD1. V was pared by 6 bases and J by 7 bases, with 12 bases of the junction left unmatched. Per the germline V gene, CDR1 is MNHEY and CDR2 is SVGAGI. The CDR3 runs to 15 residues. For the CDR3, the DNA is TGTGCCAGCAGGACAGGGGGGAGTGGAAGAGGTGAAGCTTTCTTT. Protein: CASRTGGSGRGEAFF.

The chain uses TRBV5-1 and TRBJ2-7, with 11 positions matching TRBD1. CDR1 SGHRS and CDR2 YFSETQ come from the germline V gene. V lost 5 bases to trimming and J lost 2 bases; unmatched junction nucleotides: 3. The CDR3 sequence is 14 residues long. CDR3 residues: CASSGTGGAYEQYF. CDR3 nucleotide sequence: TGCGCCAGCAGTGGGACAGGGGGGGCCTACGAGCAGTACTTC.

The chain links TRBV3-1 (or the pseudogene TRBV3-2) to TRBJ2-5; 8 bases map to TRBD2. Germline V gene sequence: CDR1 LGHDT, CDR2 YNNKEL (reference sequence). Trimming removed 1 base from V and 9 bases from J; junction bases left unmatched: 10. The CDR3 contains 15 residues. CDR3 sequence: CASSQGVGLGGAQYF. The CDR3 DNA reads as TGTGCCAGCAGCCAAGGGGTGGGACTAGGCGGGGCCCAGTACTTC.

Written as DNA, the CDR3 is TGTGCCAGCAGCCAAGAGTCCCAGGGGCACTATGGCTACACCTTC. Translating it yields CASSQESQGHYGYTF. The chain has TRBV3-1 (or the pseudogene TRBV3-2) and TRBJ1-2; D may be TRBD1 (6 bases). The length of the CDR3 is 15 residues. The germline V and J ends were trimmed by 0 bases and 3 bases, with 11 bases remaining between them. Germline-derived CDR1 and CDR2 are LGHDT and YNNKEL (reference sequence).

This chain connects TRBV7-8 to TRBJ1-1, with no clear D. This CDR3 comprises 12 residues. Per germline, CDR1 SGHVS and CDR2 FQNEAQ. Trimming left V 7 bases short and J 4 bases short, with 10 bases between. Here the CDR3 reads CASTEFGTEAFF. The DNA of the CDR3 is TGTGCCAGCACCGAGTTCGGCACTGAAGCTTTCTTT.

V and J are TRBV10-2 and TRBJ1-5, with D possibly TRBD1 on 5 matching bases. The CDR3 has 16 amino acids. The V and J ends lost 1 base and 1 base respectively, with 11 bases between them. CDR1 is WSHSY, CDR2 SAAADI, per germline. The CDR3 here is CASSEWGGGSNQPQHF. CDR3 bases: TGCGCCAGCAGTGAGTGGGGGGGAGGGAGCAATCAGCCCCAGCATTTT.